The source of this T cell receptor (beta chain) is a study of CD4 and CD8 cells across lung adenocarcinoma regions. TCRdb analysed the PCR reads with MiXCR anew, one entry per CDR3 protein. The table lists under 3,500 distinct CDR3 sequences, around 60% of them singletons. Localized lung adenocarcinoma, a non-small cell lung cancer, affected the donors. This clonotype is judged medium-sized. The CDR3 runs to 14 residues. Germline V lookup: CDR1 MRHNA, CDR2 SNTAGT. V lost 2 bases and J lost 2, with 7 bases in between. Sequences were obtained from CD4+ T cells from the center of a lung tumor. The receptor was isolated from a female donor with lung adenocarcinoma. The CD4 and CD8 labels of this study may be unreliable. The chain joins TRBV6-4 to TRBJ2-1, with D possibly matching TRBD2 (5 bases). As DNA, the CDR3 is TGTGCCAGCAGTGACGACGGGACCTACAATGAGCAGTTCTTC. Its protein product is CASSDDGTYNEQFF.